Listed below are T cell receptor beta chains from one sample, sequenced in a study of cytomegalovirus exposure and HLA in healthy donors. Clones were sequenced by immunoSEQ multiplex PCR, and TCRdb holds only the in-frame ones, with some missing. In the table there are some 160,000 clones, 65% to 80% of which are singletons. The sequenced sample was PBMCs. The receptors stem from a woman aged 40 to 50 in good health and CMV-seronegative. CDR3s include the opening cysteine and the closing phenylalanine or tryptophan. D genes are given only for firm matches. Part of the rows lack a size; the others show once, few, many or a class for expanded clones.

len | abundance | j_gene | v_gene | d_gene | CDR3aa | CDR3nt
14 | - | TRBJ1-2 | TRBV6-1 | TRBD1 | CASSRGQVIYGYTF | TGTGCCAGCAGCCGGGGACAGGTGATCTATGGCTACACCTTC
16 | - | TRBJ1-2 | TRBV11-2 | TRBD1 | CASSTQSGTASYGYTF | TGTGCCAGCAGCACCCAATCCGGGACAGCCAGCTATGGCTACACCTTC
13 | once | TRBJ1-1 | TRBV21-1 | - | CASLRTLHTEAFF | TGTGCCAGCCTTAGGACACTTCACACTGAAGCTTTCTTT
16 | - | TRBJ2-6 | TRBV11-3 | TRBD1 | CASSDQGALGANVLTF | TGTGCCAGCAGCGATCAGGGGGCGCTCGGGGCCAACGTCCTGACTTTC
16 | - | TRBJ2-2 | TRBV5-1 | - | CASSLAVSANTGELFF | TGCGCCAGCAGCTTGGCCGTGTCCGCGAACACCGGGGAGCTGTTTTTT
15 | - | TRBJ1-2 | TRBV30 | TRBD1 | CACTPAGTAYYGYTF | TGTGCCTGTACCCCCGCCGGGACAGCCTACTATGGCTACACCTTC
16 | - | TRBJ1-3 | TRBV7-9 | - | CASSFGGGSSGNTIYF | TGTGCCAGCAGCTTCGGGGGGGGAAGCTCTGGAAACACCATATATTTT
16 | few | TRBJ1-3 | TRBV18 | - | CASSPVDSSSGNTIYF | TGTGCCAGCTCACCTGTGGACAGCAGCTCTGGAAACACCATATATTTT
14 | - | TRBJ1-4 | TRBV6-1 | - | CASSEGQGNEKLFF | TGTGCCAGCAGTGAAGGGCAGGGAAACGAAAAACTGTTTTTT
16 | few | TRBJ2-7 | TRBV10-3 | TRBD2 | CAISESTGTSGNEQYF | TGTGCCATCAGTGAGTCGACCGGGACTAGCGGGAACGAGCAGTACTTC
15 | - | TRBJ1-1 | TRBV6-1 | TRBD1 | CASSDHDRGNTEAFF | TGTGCCAGCAGTGACCATGACAGGGGAAACACTGAAGCTTTCTTT
14 | - | TRBJ1-4 | TRBV13 | TRBD1 | CASSGDRAGEKLFF | TGTGCCAGCAGCGGTGACAGGGCGGGAGAAAAACTGTTTTTT
15 | few | TRBJ2-7 | TRBV4-1 | - | CASSQDPVQTYEQYF | TGCGCCAGCAGCCAAGATCCTGTCCAGACCTACGAGCAGTACTTC
14 | - | TRBJ2-5 | TRBV18 | TRBD2 | CASSPSGSRETQYF | TGTGCCAGCTCACCCAGCGGGAGTCGAGAGACCCAGTACTTC
14 | - | TRBJ1-3 | TRBV28 | TRBD1 | CASKQGLAGNTIYF | TGTGCCAGTAAACAGGGGCTAGCCGGAAACACCATATATTTT
17 | - | TRBJ2-3 | TRBV5-1 | TRBD2 | CASSPGTSGRGVNTQYF | TGCGCCAGCAGCCCCGGGACTAGCGGGAGAGGAGTGAATACGCAGTATTTT
16 | - | TRBJ2-3 | TRBV19 | - | CASSPSGGRGTDTQYF | TGTGCCAGTAGTCCCAGCGGCGGAAGGGGCACAGATACGCAGTATTTT
13 | - | TRBJ2-5 | TRBV5-1 | - | CASSGQPQETQYF | TGCGCCAGCAGCGGACAGCCACAAGAGACCCAGTACTTC
14 | - | TRBJ1-4 | TRBV18 | - | CASSPRATNEKLFF | TGTGCCAGCTCCCCGAGGGCAACTAATGAAAAACTGTTTTTT
13 | - | TRBJ2-7 | TRBV2 | TRBD2 | CASSVRGDYEQYF | TGTGCCAGCAGTGTACGGGGGGACTACGAGCAGTACTTC
13 | - | TRBJ1-4 | TRBV14 | - | CASSQNENEKLFF | TGTGCCAGCAGCCAAAACGAGAATGAAAAACTGTTTTTT
14 | once | TRBJ2-5 | TRBV27 | - | CASSPWDTAETQYF | TGTGCCAGCAGTCCCTGGGACACGGCGGAGACCCAGTACTTC
15 | - | TRBJ1-6 | TRBV5-6 | - | CASSLRTTSHSPLHF | TGTGCCAGCAGCTTGAGGACAACTTCTCATTCACCCCTCCACTTT
15 | - | TRBJ1-1 | TRBV5-1 | - | CASSLASGEYTEAFF | TGCGCCAGCAGCTTGGCCTCAGGGGAGTACACTGAAGCTTTCTTT
13 | few | TRBJ1-1 | TRBV5-1 | - | CASSLTGSTEAFF | TGCGCCAGCAGCTTGACGGGGAGCACTGAAGCTTTCTTT
16 | - | TRBJ2-1 | TRBV5-1 | TRBD1 | CASSLSGGQGHHEQFF | TGCGCCAGCAGCCTATCCGGAGGACAGGGTCACCATGAGCAGTTCTTC
15 | - | TRBJ1-1 | TRBV5-6 | - | CASSLRAGGDTEAFF | TGTGCCAGCAGCTTGAGGGCGGGAGGGGACACTGAAGCTTTCTTT
17 | - | TRBJ2-2 | TRBV5-6 | TRBD2 | CASSSRSGRGNTGELFF | TGTGCCAGCAGCTCCCGTAGCGGGAGGGGGAACACCGGGGAGCTGTTTTTT
14 | - | TRBJ1-1 | TRBV18 | - | CASSPQGGSPEAFF | TGTGCCAGCTCGCCACAGGGAGGGAGCCCTGAAGCTTTCTTT
19 | - | TRBJ2-7 | TRBV19 | TRBD2 | CASSIERRSGRLHSYEQYF | TGTGCCAGTAGTATAGAGCGTCGTAGCGGGAGACTACACTCCTACGAGCAGTACTTC
13 | - | TRBJ1-5 | TRBV2 | TRBD1 | CASRRTGHQPQHF | TGTGCCAGCAGACGGACAGGGCATCAGCCCCAGCATTTT
14 | few | TRBJ2-1 | TRBV5-1 | TRBD2 | CASRTSGRYNEQFF | TGCGCCAGCAGAACTAGCGGGCGGTACAATGAGCAGTTCTTC
13 | - | TRBJ2-5 | TRBV15 | - | CATSRAGLETQYF | TGTGCCACCAGCAGAGCAGGGTTGGAGACCCAGTACTTC
17 | - | TRBJ2-5 | TRBV19 | - | CASSGLKGAGGQETQYF | TGTGCCAGTAGTGGTCTCAAGGGGGCGGGGGGTCAAGAGACCCAGTACTTC
13 | once | TRBJ1-1 | TRBV2 | - | CASKQGLILGAFF | TGTGCCAGCAAACAAGGACTGATTTTGGGGGCTTTCTTT
14 | - | TRBJ1-2 | TRBV6-1 | - | CASSEGAGYYGYTF | TGTGCCAGCAGTGAAGGAGCAGGGTACTATGGCTACACCTTC
14 | - | TRBJ2-7 | TRBV27 | TRBD2 | CASRSGGALYEQYF | TGTGCCAGCAGGAGCGGGGGGGCCCTCTACGAGCAGTACTTC
16 | - | TRBJ2-7 | TRBV7-6 | TRBD1 | CASSPGQGAEMGEQYF | TGTGCCAGCAGCCCGGGACAGGGGGCCGAGATGGGTGAGCAGTACTTC
15 | once | TRBJ2-3 | TRBV2 | TRBD2 | CASTRRGLATDTQYF | TGTGCCAGCACCAGAAGGGGACTAGCCACAGATACGCAGTATTTT
14 | few | TRBJ1-1 | TRBV6-5 | TRBD1 | CASSLRGWGTEAFF | TGTGCCAGCAGCCTCAGGGGGTGGGGAACTGAAGCTTTCTTT
14 | - | TRBJ1-2 | TRBV6-1 | TRBD1 | CASFPQGVYYGYTF | TGTGCCAGCTTTCCTCAGGGGGTTTACTATGGCTACACCTTC
15 | - | TRBJ1-1 | TRBV6-5 | - | CASSPPGGVGTEAFF | TGTGCCAGCAGTCCCCCGGGGGGCGTGGGCACTGAAGCTTTCTTT
17 | - | TRBJ2-1 | TRBV4-1 | TRBD2 | CASSQVFGIAGTNEQFF | TGCGCCAGCAGCCAAGTATTCGGAATAGCGGGGACGAATGAGCAGTTCTTC
14 | once | TRBJ1-2 | TRBV13 | TRBD1 | CASSWRQGHYGYTF | TGTGCCAGCAGCTGGAGACAGGGCCACTATGGCTACACCTTC
13 | - | TRBJ2-1 | TRBV5-1 | TRBD1 | CASSVGQHNEQFF | TGCGCCAGCAGCGTGGGACAGCACAATGAGCAGTTCTTC
16 | - | TRBJ1-1 | TRBV6-6 | TRBD1 | CASSYWTGVMNTEAFF | TGTGCCAGCAGTTACTGGACAGGGGTAATGAACACTGAAGCTTTCTTT
11 | once | TRBJ2-1 | TRBV29-1 | - | CSVSRGGEQFF | TGCAGCGTTTCGCGAGGGGGTGAGCAGTTCTTC
16 | medium-sized | TRBJ2-2 | TRBV6-5 | TRBD1 | CASSSHRGVGTGELFF | TGTGCCAGCAGTTCCCACAGGGGAGTGGGCACCGGGGAGCTGTTTTTT
12 | - | TRBJ2-7 | TRBV6-5 | - | CASKTGPYEQYF | TGTGCCAGCAAAACAGGGCCCTACGAGCAGTACTTC
17 | - | TRBJ1-6 | TRBV5-1 | TRBD1 | CASSPGDRPAFNSPLHF | TGCGCCAGCAGCCCGGGGGACAGGCCCGCCTTTAATTCACCCCTCCACTTT
13 | - | TRBJ2-5 | TRBV7-6 | - | CASSLVHQETQYF | TGTGCCAGCAGCTTAGTACATCAGGAGACCCAGTACTTC
15 | - | TRBJ1-1 | TRBV29-1 | TRBD1 | CSVELQGARNTEAFF | TGCAGCGTTGAACTCCAGGGGGCTCGGAACACTGAAGCTTTCTTT
14 | - | TRBJ2-2 | TRBV29-1 | TRBD1 | CSAGTGGGTGELFF | TGCAGCGCCGGGACAGGGGGCGGTACCGGGGAGCTGTTTTTT
14 | - | TRBJ1-2 | TRBV7-8 | TRBD1 | CASSHDRANYGYTF | TGTGCCAGCAGCCACGACAGGGCTAACTATGGCTACACCTTC
16 | few | TRBJ1-6 | TRBV27 | - | CASSPKGRVYNSPLHF | TGTGCCAGCAGCCCTAAGGGCAGGGTGTATAATTCACCCCTCCACTTT